This T cell receptor (beta chain) was profiled in a study of T cell responses to AZD1222 COVID-19 vaccine (dated by TCRdb to the early 2020s). Background for the entire study: AZD1222 recipients whose second dose came at about 4 weeks and those whose second dose came at about 12 weeks were combined into one group, since spike-specific TCR depth and breadth did not differ between the two schedules. A total of 233 trial participants underwent TCR sequencing, of whom around 200 received two doses of AZD1222 and about 25 received two doses of the MenACWY control vaccine. Trial participants were enrolled into age subgroups of 18-55, 56-69 and 70-plus years, which contained around 140, 26 and 57 TCR-sequenced participants, respectively. General conclusions and limits of the study: Only a handful of AZD1222 recipients were SARS-CoV-2 seropositive at baseline, limiting conclusions about previously exposed vaccinees. Reportedly, close to half of the unique spike-specific TCRs recognized epitopes lying outside the regions that are mutated in the B.1.351 and B.1.1.7 variants. Vaccine-associated CD4 TCRs spanned the whole spike protein, with dominant responses in regions 160-218 and 743-854. Most participants were white British and females outnumbered males, and the authors suggested that clonal diversity may have been underestimated. In the small 56-69-year group, the increase in depth fell short of significance, most likely because of low power. A significant rise in spike-specific TCR breadth and depth was observed after two AZD1222 doses relative to day 0 and relative to MenACWY recipients. No day 14 peak-response samples were available, so repertoires were characterized only after the peak T cell response.

Sample time point, as interpreted from the label and publication: baseline before first vaccination. Samples from vaccinated people were obtained from the UK trials COV001 and COV002, which included a single-blind randomized controlled phase 2/3 trial of AZD1222 (ChAdOx1 nCoV-19) in healthy adults. Trial participant PBMC samples were collected at day 0 and day 28 after the second dose for TCRbeta chain sequencing. Inclusive of the bounding cysteine and phenylalanine, the CDR3 is 14 residues long. Solely the CDR3 DNA is kept, with 42 bases framed from the first base. V is pared back by 2 bases and J by 2 bases, with 9 bases lying between the germline termini. CDR1 and CDR2 are read off the germline V gene as MDHEN and SYDVKM. The CDR3 regions of human TCRbeta chains were analyzed by immunosequencing. In the paper's pipeline: Repertoire TCRs were matched against a reference library of SARS-CoV-2-specific TCRs generated with the MIRA antigen-specificity platform. Breadth meant the fraction of unique TCRs that were SARS-CoV-2-associated, whereas depth meant the fraction of total T cells that were SARS-CoV-2-associated. Using the MIRA data, each spike-specific TCR was mapped to the spike region that the TCR reacts to and placed in a CD4 or CD8 class. Log10-transformed breadth and depth values were compared by one-way ANOVA with Sidak's multiple comparisons tests. Not all clones reach the TCRdb copy of this immuneACCESS table, which keeps in-frame sequences only. Checked studies attribute under half of the gap to unresolved V genes and leave the rest unexplained. That table supplies the V and J calls and clone size; D and trimming were determined from the DNA. The sample table lists more than 140,000 clones, under 95% of them with a count of one. In total, the top ten clones hold roughly 5% of the sample.

About this clone: Its cognate antigen has yet to be identified. Base qualities are not recorded, but no much larger clone differs from it by a single base.

The receptor comes from an adult in good health. The V and J genes are TRBV28 and TRBJ2-5; possibly the D gene is TRBD2, per 5 matching bases. The sample in question was peripheral blood, obtained on day 0 of AZD1222 vaccination. The CDR3 region reads CASSLADLQETQYF. The DNA reads as follows: TGTGCCAGCAGTTTAGCGGACTTACAAGAGACCCAGTACTTC.